This T cell receptor beta chain came from a study of T cell changes during pregnancy in multiple sclerosis. Generated by immunoSEQ multiplex PCR, the TCRdb table keeps only in-frame clones and is missing some. The sample includes 45,000 to 60,000 clones, approximately 92% seen only once; the top ten take approximately 0.61%. This clone was detected once. This clonotype originated in a female donor with multiple sclerosis, enrolled in a pregnancy study. The sequencing here drew on CD4+ T cells from peripheral blood mononuclear cells, taken in the third trimester of pregnancy.

In nucleotides, the CDR3 is TGTGCCAGCTCACCCTTGGACAGCCTCGGGATGTTGTTTTTT. Translation gives CASSPLDSLGMLFF. The V gene is TRBV18, the J gene TRBJ1-4; TRBD1 might be the D (6 bases). The CDR3 is 14 amino acids. The V and J ends lost 3 bases and 15 bases respectively, with 20 bases between them. Germline assignment: CDR1 KGHSH and CDR2 LQKENI.